This T cell receptor beta chain emerged from a study of shared clonotypes between healthy human individuals. Study-level results: Shared clonotypes across all four donors exceeded non-shared ones in generation probability.

The CDR3 totals 15 residues. Germline-derived CDR1 and CDR2 are MDHEN and SYDVKM. Trimming took 5 bases from V and 3 from J; bases not matched to a gene: 10. Profiled with immunoSEQ multiplex PCR; TCRdb holds only in-frame clones, not every one. The table records some 580,000 clones, around 97% of them present only once. Every one of the donors was a Caucasian adult that lived in Nashville, Tennessee. A note on this clone: The antigen is unknown.

The sequence was collected from a woman younger than 45 in good health. Specimen: naive CD4+ T cells sorted from blood. Documented subset: CD45RA+ positively selected. The J gene is TRBJ2-7, the V gene TRBV28; 7 nucleotides line up with TRBD2. This CDR3 reads CASSPPAGNLYEQYF. The CDR3 DNA follows: TGTGCCAGCAGTCCCCCAGCGGGAAACCTCTACGAGCAGTACTTC. Drawing the rest from reference TRBV28 and TRBJ2-7, the complete variable domain is DVKVTQSSRYLVKRTGEKVFLECVQDMDHENMFWYRQDPGLGLRLIYFSYDVKMKEKGDIPEGYSVSREKKERFSLILESASTNQTSMYLCASSPPAGNLYEQYFGPGTRLTVT.